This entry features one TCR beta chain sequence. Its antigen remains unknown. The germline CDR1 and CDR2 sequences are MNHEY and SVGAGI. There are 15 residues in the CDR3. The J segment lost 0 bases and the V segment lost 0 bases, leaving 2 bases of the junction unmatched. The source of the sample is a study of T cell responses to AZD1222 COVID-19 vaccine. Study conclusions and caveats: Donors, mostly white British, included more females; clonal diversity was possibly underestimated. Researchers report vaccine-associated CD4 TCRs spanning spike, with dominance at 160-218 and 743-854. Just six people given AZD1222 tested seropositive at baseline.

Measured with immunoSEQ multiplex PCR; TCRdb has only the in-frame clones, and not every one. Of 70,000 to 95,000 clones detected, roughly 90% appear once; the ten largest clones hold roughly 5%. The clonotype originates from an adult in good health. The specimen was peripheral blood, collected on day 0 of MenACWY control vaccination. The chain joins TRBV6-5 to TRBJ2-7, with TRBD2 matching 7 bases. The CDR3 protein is CASSYSERGSYEQYF. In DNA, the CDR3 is TGTGCCAGCAGTTACTCGGAGCGGGGCTCCTACGAGCAGTACTTC.